A selection of T cell receptor beta chains follows, all from one sample in a study of cytomegalovirus exposure and HLA in healthy donors. Only in-frame clones appear in the TCRdb table, and some are missing; sequencing was by immunoSEQ multiplex PCR. The data contain 50,000 to 65,000 clones, about 95% of them singletons. The sample consisted of PBMCs. Source of these receptors: a woman aged 18-29 years in good health and CMV-seropositive. Both conserved end residues are part of each CDR3. A D gene is named only where the DNA matches it firmly. Some rows have no size entry. The others give once, few or many, or a class for an expanded clone.

cdr3_length j_call d_call clone_size v_call cdr3_nt cdr3_aa
15 TRBJ1-5 - - TRBV28 TGTGCCAGCAGTTTAGGGGCCTGGGGAAATCAGCCCCAGCATTTT CASSLGAWGNQPQHF
11 TRBJ2-7 - - TRBV25-1 TGTGCCAGCAGTGGCTACTACGAGCAGTACTTC CASSGYYEQYF
12 TRBJ1-1 TRBD1 - TRBV9 TGTGCCAGCAGCTCCCGGACAGGGGAAGCTTTCTTT CASSSRTGEAFF
17 TRBJ2-1 TRBD2 once TRBV6-4 TGTGCCAGCAGTGTAATGGCTAGCGGTAGCTCCTACAATGAGCAGTTCTTC CASSVMASGSSYNEQFF
14 TRBJ2-7 - - TRBV30 TGTGCCTGGACCCTAGGGGTCGTTCCCTACGAGCAGTACTTC CAWTLGVVPYEQYF
14 TRBJ1-1 - - TRBV29-1 TGCAGCGCTGGTTACCTTCGCGGAAGGACTGAAGCTTTCTTT CSAGYLRGRTEAFF
15 TRBJ2-7 TRBD1 - TRBV27 TGTGCCAGCAGTTTATTTCGGGACAGGCCCTACGAGCAGTACTTC CASSLFRDRPYEQYF
16 TRBJ2-4 TRBD2 once TRBV28 TGTGCCAGCAGCCATACTAGCGGGGAAGCCAAAAACATTCAGTACTTC CASSHTSGEAKNIQYF
13 TRBJ1-1 - - TRBV11-1 TGTGCCAGCAGTTTTAATTCTGACACTGAAGCTTTCTTT CASSFNSDTEAFF
14 TRBJ1-3 - - TRBV11-2 TGTGCCAGCAGCTTTCGTCCACAAGGAAACACCATATATTTT CASSFRPQGNTIYF
15 TRBJ1-1 - - TRBV19 TGTGCCAGTAGTATAGATCTGGCAGGGGCAGATGAAGCTTTCTTT CASSIDLAGADEAFF
14 TRBJ1-1 - - TRBV7-8 TGTGCCAGCAGCGTCAGTGGCGGAAACACTGAAGCTTTCTTT CASSVSGGNTEAFF
12 TRBJ2-5 - - TRBV15 TGTGCCACCCAAGGGGGGGGAGAGACCCAGTACTTC CATQGGGETQYF
16 TRBJ1-5 TRBD1 - TRBV18 TGTGCCAGCTCACCGTCGGGACAGATTAGCAATCAGCCCCAGCATTTT CASSPSGQISNQPQHF
13 TRBJ2-3 - - TRBV19 TGTGCCAGTCTGAGTCGTGGCACAGATACGCAGTATTTT CASLSRGTDTQYF
12 TRBJ1-6 - - TRBV27 TGTGCCAGCACCTCCCCCTTTTCACCCCTCCACTTT CASTSPFSPLHF
16 TRBJ2-3 - - TRBV7-9 TGTGCCAGCAGCTTCTTAGCCCCCAGTTACACAGATACGCAGTATTTT CASSFLAPSYTDTQYF
16 TRBJ1-5 - once TRBV7-2 TGTGCCAGCAGCTTAGTATCCGGGGGGGGCAATCAGCCCCAGCATTTT CASSLVSGGGNQPQHF
13 TRBJ2-2 - once TRBV7-6 TGTGCCAGCAGCACGAACAACGCCGGGGAGCTGTTTTTT CASSTNNAGELFF
14 TRBJ2-3 TRBD2 - TRBV7-2 TGTGCCTCCGCCACGGGGGGGCCGGCAGATACGCAGTATTTT CASATGGPADTQYF
19 TRBJ2-7 TRBD2 - TRBV27 TGTGCCAGCAGTTTATCTGGACTAGCGGGAGGTGTCAGCTCCTACGAGCAGTACTTC CASSLSGLAGGVSSYEQYF
15 TRBJ2-7 TRBD2 - TRBV14 TGTGCCAGCAGCCTGGGACTAGCGGGAGTGAGCGAGCAGTACTTC CASSLGLAGVSEQYF
16 TRBJ2-4 TRBD2 - TRBV18 TGTGCCAGCTCACCGACAGCGGGATTAGCCAAAAACATTCAGTACTTC CASSPTAGLAKNIQYF